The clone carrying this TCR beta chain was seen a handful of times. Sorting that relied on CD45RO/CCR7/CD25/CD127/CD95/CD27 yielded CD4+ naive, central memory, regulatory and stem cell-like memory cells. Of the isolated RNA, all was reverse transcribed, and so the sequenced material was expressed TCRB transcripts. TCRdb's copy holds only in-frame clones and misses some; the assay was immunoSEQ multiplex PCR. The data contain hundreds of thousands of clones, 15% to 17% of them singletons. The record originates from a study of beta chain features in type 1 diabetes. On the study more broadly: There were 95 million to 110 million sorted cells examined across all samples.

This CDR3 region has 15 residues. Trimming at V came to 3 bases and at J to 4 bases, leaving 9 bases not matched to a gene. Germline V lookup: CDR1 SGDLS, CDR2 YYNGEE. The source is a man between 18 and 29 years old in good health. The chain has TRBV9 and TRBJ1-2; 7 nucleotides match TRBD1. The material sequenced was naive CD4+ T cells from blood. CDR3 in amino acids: CASSAGTALGYGYTF. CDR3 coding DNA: TGTGCCAGCAGCGCAGGGACAGCGCTCGGCTATGGCTACACCTTC.